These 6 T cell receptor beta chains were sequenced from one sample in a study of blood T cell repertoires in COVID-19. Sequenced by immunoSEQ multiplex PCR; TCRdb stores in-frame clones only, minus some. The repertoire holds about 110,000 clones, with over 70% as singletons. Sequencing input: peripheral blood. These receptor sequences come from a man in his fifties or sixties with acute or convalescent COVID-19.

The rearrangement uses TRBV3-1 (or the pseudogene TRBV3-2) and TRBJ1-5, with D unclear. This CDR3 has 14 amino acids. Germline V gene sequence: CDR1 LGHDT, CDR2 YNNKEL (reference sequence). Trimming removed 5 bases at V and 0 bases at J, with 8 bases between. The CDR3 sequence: CASSFGNSNQPQHF. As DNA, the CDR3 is TGTGCCAGCAGCTTCGGGAATAGCAATCAGCCCCAGCATTTT.

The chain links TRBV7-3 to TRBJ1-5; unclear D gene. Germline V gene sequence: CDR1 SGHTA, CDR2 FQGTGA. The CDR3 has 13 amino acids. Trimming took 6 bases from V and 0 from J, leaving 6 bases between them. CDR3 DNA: TGTGCCAGCAGTATTAGTAGCAATCAGCCCCAGCATTTT. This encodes CASSISSNQPQHF.

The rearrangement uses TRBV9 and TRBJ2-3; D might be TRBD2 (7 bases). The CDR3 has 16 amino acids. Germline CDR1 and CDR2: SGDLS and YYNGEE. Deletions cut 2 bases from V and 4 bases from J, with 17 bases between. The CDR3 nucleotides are TGTGCCAGCAGCGTGCTTCCCGGGGGGCCATCAGATACGCAGTATTTT. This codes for CASSVLPGGPSDTQYF.

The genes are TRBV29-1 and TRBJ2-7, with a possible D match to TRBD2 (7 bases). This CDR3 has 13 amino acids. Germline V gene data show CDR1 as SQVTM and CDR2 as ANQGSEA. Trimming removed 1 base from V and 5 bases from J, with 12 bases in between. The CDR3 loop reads CSVEGEGGNEQYF. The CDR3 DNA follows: TGCAGCGTTGAAGGGGAGGGGGGCAACGAGCAGTACTTC.

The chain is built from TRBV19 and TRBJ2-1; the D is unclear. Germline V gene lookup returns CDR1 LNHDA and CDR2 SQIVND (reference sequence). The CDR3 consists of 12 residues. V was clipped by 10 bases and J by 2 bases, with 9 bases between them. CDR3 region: CATSGPYNEQFF. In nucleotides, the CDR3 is TGTGCCACAAGTGGGCCCTACAATGAGCAGTTCTTC.

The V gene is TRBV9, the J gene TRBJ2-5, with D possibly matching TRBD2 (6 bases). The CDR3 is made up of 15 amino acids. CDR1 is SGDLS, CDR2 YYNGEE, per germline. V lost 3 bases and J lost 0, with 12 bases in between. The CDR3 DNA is TGTGCCAGCAGCGAGGGAGGACTGTACCAAGAGACCCAGTACTTC. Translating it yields CASSEGGLYQETQYF.